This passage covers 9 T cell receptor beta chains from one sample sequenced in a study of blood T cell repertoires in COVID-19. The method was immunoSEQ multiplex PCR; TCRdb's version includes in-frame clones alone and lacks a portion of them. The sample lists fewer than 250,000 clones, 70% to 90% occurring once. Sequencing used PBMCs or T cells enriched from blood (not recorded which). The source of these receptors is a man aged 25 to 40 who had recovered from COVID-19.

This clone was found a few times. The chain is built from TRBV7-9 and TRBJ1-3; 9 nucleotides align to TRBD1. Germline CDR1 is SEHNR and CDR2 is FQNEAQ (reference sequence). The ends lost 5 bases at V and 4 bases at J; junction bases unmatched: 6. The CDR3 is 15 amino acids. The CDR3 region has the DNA TGTGCCAGCAGCCCATCCGGGACAGGGGGAAACACCATATATTTT. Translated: CASSPSGTGGNTIYF.

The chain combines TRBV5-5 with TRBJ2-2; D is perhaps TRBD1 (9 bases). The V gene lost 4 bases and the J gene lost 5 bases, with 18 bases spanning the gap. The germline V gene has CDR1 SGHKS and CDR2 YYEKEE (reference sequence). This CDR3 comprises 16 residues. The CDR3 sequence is CASSTGGDRATGELFF. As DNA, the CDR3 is TGTGCCAGCAGCACGGGGGGGGACAGGGCGACCGGGGAGCTGTTTTTT.

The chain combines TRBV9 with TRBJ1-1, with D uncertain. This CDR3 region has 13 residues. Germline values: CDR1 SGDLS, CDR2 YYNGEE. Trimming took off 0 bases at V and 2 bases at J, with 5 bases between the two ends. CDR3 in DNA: TGTGCCAGCAGCGTAGGCGATAACACTGAAGCTTTCTTT. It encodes CASSVGDNTEAFF.

This chain's CDR3 is CASTSAASGKVEQFF. The CDR3 DNA is TGTGCCAGCACCTCCGCGGCTAGCGGGAAAGTTGAGCAGTTCTTC. This sequence joins TRBV28 and TRBJ2-1; 9 bases are shared with TRBD2. Germline-derived CDR1 and CDR2 are MDHEN and SYDVKM. The CDR3 totals 15 residues. V trimming: 7 bases; J trimming: 9 bases; junction bases outside the gene matches: 13.

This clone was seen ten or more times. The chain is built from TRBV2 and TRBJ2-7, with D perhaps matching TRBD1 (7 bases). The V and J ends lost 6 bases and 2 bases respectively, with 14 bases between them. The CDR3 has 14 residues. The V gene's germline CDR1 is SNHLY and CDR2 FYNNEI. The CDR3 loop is CASRTTGRTYEQYF. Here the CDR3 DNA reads TGTGCCAGCAGAACGACAGGGAGGACCTACGAGCAGTACTTC.

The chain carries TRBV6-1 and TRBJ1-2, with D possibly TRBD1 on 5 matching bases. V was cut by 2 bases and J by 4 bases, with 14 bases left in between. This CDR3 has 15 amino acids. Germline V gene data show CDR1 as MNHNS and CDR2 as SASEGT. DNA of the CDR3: TGTGCCAGCAGTGAACGGGGGGTGGTGAGCTATGGCTACACCTTC. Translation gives CASSERGVVSYGYTF.

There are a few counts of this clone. The CDR3 nucleotides are TGTGCCAGCAGCTTAGGGACAGGGGTCACCGGGGAGCTGTTTTTT. This codes for CASSLGTGVTGELFF. The chain employs TRBV7-9 and TRBJ2-2, with 9 bases that match TRBD1. CDR3 size: 15 residues. J lost 4 bases, V lost 1 base, and 1 base had no gene match. Looked up from germline, CDR1 is SEHNR and CDR2 is FQNEAQ (reference sequence).

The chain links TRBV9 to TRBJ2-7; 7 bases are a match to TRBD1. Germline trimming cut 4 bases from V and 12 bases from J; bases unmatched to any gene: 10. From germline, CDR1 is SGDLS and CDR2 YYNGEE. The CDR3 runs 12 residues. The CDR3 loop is CASSPTGVVAYF. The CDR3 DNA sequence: TGTGCCAGCAGCCCCACAGGGGTGGTGGCGTACTTC.

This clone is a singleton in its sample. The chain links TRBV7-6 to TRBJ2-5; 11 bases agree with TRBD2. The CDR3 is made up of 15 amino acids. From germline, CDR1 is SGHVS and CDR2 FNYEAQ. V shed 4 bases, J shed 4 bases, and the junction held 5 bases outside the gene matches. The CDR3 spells CASSSLTSGVETQYF. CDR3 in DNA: TGTGCCAGCAGCTCCTTGACTAGCGGGGTAGAGACCCAGTACTTC. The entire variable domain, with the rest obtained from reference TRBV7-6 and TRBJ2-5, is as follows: GAGVSQSPRYKVTKRGQDVALRCDPISGHVSLYWYRQALGQGPEFLTYFNYEAQQDKSGLPNDRFSAERPEGSISTLTIQRTEQRDSAMYRCASSSLTSGVETQYFGPGTRLLVL.